Listed here is a single TCR beta chain. The sample comes from a study of blood T cell repertoires in COVID-19. The overall study: Donors in the United States, Italy and Spain gave samples during acute or convalescent COVID-19.

TCRdb keeps only in-frame clones here, not all; method: immunoSEQ multiplex PCR. The sample consists of about 380,000 clones, 87% of them appearing once. Donors of Cohort 3 who recovered were those that had two negative PCRs, clearance, or symptom resolution. V shed 3 bases, J shed 2 bases, and the junction held 11 bases outside the gene matches. The CDR3 covers 17 residues. The germline gives CDR1 SNHLY, CDR2 FYNNEI. The sequence was obtained from a man younger than 45 who had recovered from COVID-19. The sequencing input was PBMCs or T cells enriched from blood (not recorded which). The chain combines TRBV2 with TRBJ2-3, with 7 nucleotides matching TRBD1. The DNA of the CDR3 is TGTGCCAGCAGTGATCTTCGAATAGGGGGCAACACAGATACGCAGTATTTT. This translates into CASSDLRIGGNTDTQYF.